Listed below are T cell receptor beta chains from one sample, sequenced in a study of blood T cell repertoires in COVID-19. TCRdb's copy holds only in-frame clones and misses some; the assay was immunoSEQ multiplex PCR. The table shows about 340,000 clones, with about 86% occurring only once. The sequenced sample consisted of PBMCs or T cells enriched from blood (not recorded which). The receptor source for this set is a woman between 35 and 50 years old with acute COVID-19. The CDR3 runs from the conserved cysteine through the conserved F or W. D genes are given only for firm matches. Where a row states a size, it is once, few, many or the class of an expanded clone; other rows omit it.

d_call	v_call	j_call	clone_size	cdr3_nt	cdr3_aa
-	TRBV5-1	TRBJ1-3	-	TGCGCCAGCAGCTTGGGACAGGCGGCTGGAAACACCATATATTTT	CASSLGQAAGNTIYF
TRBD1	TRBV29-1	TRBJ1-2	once	TGCAGCGCCCGGACAGGGGGCGGCTATGGCTACACCTTC	CSARTGGGYGYTF
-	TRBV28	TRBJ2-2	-	TGTGCCAGCAGTGGAACAGGGATGCTTGGGACCGGGGAGCTGTTTTTT	CASSGTGMLGTGELFF
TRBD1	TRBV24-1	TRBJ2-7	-	TGTGCCACCAGTGATCCGGGACAGGGATACTACGAGCAGTACTTC	CATSDPGQGYYEQYF
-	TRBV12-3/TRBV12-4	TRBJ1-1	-	TGTGCCAGCAGGAGGCGTTTGAACACTGAAGCTTTCTTT	CASRRRLNTEAFF
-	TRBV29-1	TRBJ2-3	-	TGCAGCGTCGCACTGACAGATACGCAGTATTTT	CSVALTDTQYF
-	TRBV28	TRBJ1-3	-	TGTGCCAGCAGTCCACCGGACAGCTCAGGAAACACCATATATTTT	CASSPPDSSGNTIYF
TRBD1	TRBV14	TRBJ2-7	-	TGTGCCAGCAGCCAAGATATGTGGTTGACAGGGGGGGTCCGAGAGCAGTACTTC	CASSQDMWLTGGVREQYF
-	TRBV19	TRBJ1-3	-	TGTGCCAGTAAACTGGACTTCTCTGGAAACACCATATATTTT	CASKLDFSGNTIYF
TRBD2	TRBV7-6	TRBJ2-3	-	TGTGCCAGCAGCCCCCGGGTGGGGGGGGACACAGATACGCAGTATTTT	CASSPRVGGDTDTQYF
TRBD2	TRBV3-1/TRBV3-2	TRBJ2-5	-	TGTGCCAGCAGCTCCGGAGGTAGCGGGGATAAAGAGACCCAGTACTTC	CASSSGGSGDKETQYF
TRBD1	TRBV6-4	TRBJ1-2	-	TGTGCCAGCAGAAGCATACCGGGACAGGGTATCTATGGCTACACCTTC	CASRSIPGQGIYGYTF
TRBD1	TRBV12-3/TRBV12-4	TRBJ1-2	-	TGTGCCAGCAGCCGGGGACAGTTCGGCTACACCTTC	CASSRGQFGYTF
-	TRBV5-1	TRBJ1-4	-	TGCGCCAGCAGACTACAGGGAAGCGGAGCTAATGAAAAACTGTTTTTT	CASRLQGSGANEKLFF
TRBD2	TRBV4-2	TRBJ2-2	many	TGTGCCAGCAGCCAAGCTGTAGCGGGAGCCCCCGGGGAGCTGTTTTTT	CASSQAVAGAPGELFF